This T cell receptor (beta chain) stems from a study of blood T cell repertoires in COVID-19. Study context: COVID-19 samples, acute and convalescent, were from the United States, Italy and Spain. T cells, B-cell-depleted T cells, or PBMCs provided the cDNA or gDNA that served as material.

In the original processing: Reference gene primers were amplified, and this amplification served to estimate nucleated cell counts. Generated by immunoSEQ multiplex PCR, the TCRdb table keeps only in-frame clones and is missing some. That table gives V, J and clone size, and the DNA gave D and trimming. This table holds 250,000 or so clones, 80% to 90% found once. The sample taken for sequencing was peripheral blood. The source of this sequence is a man aged 40-50 years who had recovered from COVID-19.

The CDR3 sequence: CASSYEETQYF. CDR3 bases: TGCGCCAGCAGTTATGAAGAGACCCAGTACTTC. The chain has TRBV5-1 and TRBJ2-5; unclear D gene. Germline V CDR1 and CDR2: SGHRS, YFSETQ. The V end was cut by 5 bases, the J end by 3 bases, with 5 bases between. The length of the CDR3 is 11 residues.